The T cell receptor beta chain described here comes from a study of T cells in localized non-small cell lung cancer. The V and J ends lost 3 bases and 4 bases, in that order; junction bases with no gene match: 6. Per germline, CDR1 SGHVS and CDR2 FQNEAQ. The CDR3 sequence is 16 residues long. TCRdb's table, derived via immunoSEQ multiplex PCR, lists solely in-frame clones and lacks some. The sample shows about 24,000 clones, about 89% of them seen only once. The sequence was obtained from a man aged 40 to 75 with stage I squamous cell lung carcinoma. The specimen comprised peripheral blood, sampled before any cancer treatment. J is TRBJ2-3 and V is TRBV7-8; the match to TRBD2 covers 11 bases. CDR3 sequence (DNA): TGTGCCAGCAGCTTCCTTAGCGGGGGGGCAGCAGATACGCAGTATTTT. Residues: CASSFLSGGAADTQYF.